These 3 T cell receptor beta chains share one sample of origin, sequenced in a study of blood T cell repertoires in COVID-19. The assay was immunoSEQ multiplex PCR, and TCRdb's table has in-frame clones only and misses some. The sample lists 240,000 or so clones, about 86% occurring once. Sequencing input: peripheral blood. The receptors here all came from a woman in her twenties or thirties who had recovered from COVID-19.

This sequence joins TRBV6-1 and TRBJ2-3; 10 nucleotides align to TRBD1. The CDR3 totals 16 residues. Germline V gene data show CDR1 as MNHNS and CDR2 as SASEGT. The V and J ends lost 4 bases and 5 bases, in that order; junction bases with no gene match: 9. CDR3 amino acids: CASSGPDRGQGDTQYF. The CDR3 nucleotides are TGTGCCAGCAGTGGCCCCGACAGGGGGCAAGGAGATACGCAGTATTTT.

This clone has just one count. V is TRBV5-4 and J is TRBJ2-7; 8 bases are a match to TRBD2. Germline CDR1 reads SGHNT; CDR2 reads YYREEE (reference sequence). With 4 bases clipped from V and 3 bases from J, the junction kept 9 bases outside the gene matches. This CDR3 contains 15 residues. The CDR3 DNA reads as TGTGCCAGCAGCCCCTTCCGGGGGGGAATCTACGAGCAGTACTTC. It is translated as CASSPFRGGIYEQYF.

The chain recombines TRBV2 with TRBJ2-7; 10 bases map to TRBD1. Germline V gene sequence: CDR1 SNHLY, CDR2 FYNNEI. This CDR3 spans 15 amino acids. The V gene end was trimmed by 4 bases and the J gene end by 1 base; junction bases not matched to a gene: 4. This CDR3 is CASSGTGGRSYEQYF. CDR3 nucleotide sequence: TGTGCCAGCAGTGGGACAGGGGGAAGGTCCTACGAGCAGTACTTC.